Listed below are T cell receptor beta chains from one sample, sequenced in a study of T-cell memory formation after mild COVID-19. Via MiXCR, TCRdb re-called the 5' RACE reads, giving one row per CDR3 protein. The table includes about 440,000 distinct CDR3 sequences, 15% to 25% detected once. The sample consisted of PBMCs or a T cell subset sorted from them (not recorded which). These receptors were taken from an adult woman who had mild COVID-19 (a few samples of this study predate the infection). Cell type and time point are not known. Each CDR3 is given with its conserved first and last residue. A D gene is named only where the DNA matches it firmly. Some rows mark clone size as missing; the rest say once, few, many or name a class of expanded clone.

CDR3 DNA: TGTGCCATCAGCGACCTCGGCGATACGCAGTATTTT
CDR3 protein: CAISDLGDTQYF
D gene: NA
J gene: TRBJ2-3
V gene: TRBV10-3
clone size: few

CDR3 DNA: TGTGCCAGCAGCCGGGAGAAGTTGGGGCCTGCCTACGAGCAGTACTTC
CDR3 protein: CASSREKLGPAYEQYF
D gene: NA
J gene: TRBJ2-7
V gene: TRBV4-2
clone size: few

CDR3 DNA: TGTGCCAGCAGCTCGGGACTAGCGGCGATCGGGGAGCTGTTTTTT
CDR3 protein: CASSSGLAAIGELFF
D gene: TRBD2
J gene: TRBJ2-2
V gene: TRBV14
clone size: NA

CDR3 DNA: TGTGCCTGGAGTGCCCCTGGGGTTGAGACCCAGTACTTC
CDR3 protein: CAWSAPGVETQYF
D gene: NA
J gene: TRBJ2-5
V gene: TRBV30
clone size: few

CDR3 DNA: TGCAGTGCTAGGAATAGCGGGAGAGGGACCGGGGAGCTGTTTTTT
CDR3 protein: CSARNSGRGTGELFF
D gene: TRBD2
J gene: TRBJ2-2
V gene: TRBV20-1
clone size: NA

CDR3 DNA: TGTGCCAGCTCCCCCCCGTATCGGGAGGGCCTGATCCCTGCGCAGTATTTT
CDR3 protein: CASSPPYREGLIPAQYF
D gene: TRBD2
J gene: TRBJ2-3
V gene: TRBV18
clone size: NA

CDR3 DNA: TGTGCCAGCAGCTTAGCGGGAAGGACACTCCGGTTCGACACCATATATTTT
CDR3 protein: CASSLAGRTLRFDTIYF
D gene: NA
J gene: TRBJ1-3
V gene: TRBV7-2
clone size: few

CDR3 DNA: TGTGCCAGCAGTTTTACGACAGACTCGAACACTGAAGCTTTCTTT
CDR3 protein: CASSFTTDSNTEAFF
D gene: NA
J gene: TRBJ1-1
V gene: TRBV12-3/TRBV12-4
clone size: NA

CDR3 DNA: TGCAGCGTTGTACGCACGGGAGTCGCAAATGAGCAGTTCTTC
CDR3 protein: CSVVRTGVANEQFF
D gene: NA
J gene: TRBJ2-1
V gene: TRBV29-1
clone size: NA

CDR3 DNA: TGTGCCACCAGCCCTAGTGCGGCGGGGGCCACAGATACGCAGTATTTT
CDR3 protein: CATSPSAAGATDTQYF
D gene: NA
J gene: TRBJ2-3
V gene: TRBV24-1
clone size: few

CDR3 DNA: TGTGCCAGCAGTTACGCCTTAGTTGGAGGGGGTGAGCAGTTCTTC
CDR3 protein: CASSYALVGGGEQFF
D gene: NA
J gene: TRBJ2-1
V gene: TRBV6-5
clone size: NA

CDR3 DNA: TGTGCCAGCAATTGGGACAGGAGCTCTGGAAACACCATATATTTT
CDR3 protein: CASNWDRSSGNTIYF
D gene: TRBD1
J gene: TRBJ1-3
V gene: TRBV7-2
clone size: NA

CDR3 DNA: TGTGCCAGCAGCGTAGATCACAGTCGGGGAGGCTACACCTTC
CDR3 protein: CASSVDHSRGGYTF
D gene: NA
J gene: TRBJ1-2
V gene: TRBV9
clone size: few

CDR3 DNA: TGTGCCAGCAGTTGGCTGACTAGCGTCGACAATGAGCAGTTCTTC
CDR3 protein: CASSWLTSVDNEQFF
D gene: TRBD2
J gene: TRBJ2-1
V gene: TRBV6-5
clone size: few

CDR3 DNA: TGTGCCAGCAGGTCCGGGACTAGCGGGAGCTACAATGAGCAGTTCTTC
CDR3 protein: CASRSGTSGSYNEQFF
D gene: TRBD2
J gene: TRBJ2-1
V gene: TRBV6-6
clone size: few

CDR3 DNA: TGTGCCAGCAGCCCTTTGGTGGGGACAGGGGGCGGAGGTAATGAGCAGTTCTTC
CDR3 protein: CASSPLVGTGGGGNEQFF
D gene: TRBD1
J gene: TRBJ2-1
V gene: TRBV5-5
clone size: NA

CDR3 DNA: TGTGCCAGCAGTTCTACTAGAAGGTACGAGCAGTACTTC
CDR3 protein: CASSSTRRYEQYF
D gene: NA
J gene: TRBJ2-7
V gene: TRBV5-6
clone size: few

CDR3 DNA: TGTGCCAGCAGCTCCCCGCCCGGGACAGCCTACAATGAGCAGTTCTTC
CDR3 protein: CASSSPPGTAYNEQFF
D gene: TRBD1
J gene: TRBJ2-1
V gene: TRBV7-9
clone size: NA

CDR3 DNA: TGCGCCAGCAGCCAAGGGGCGGCCACTGAAGCTTTCTTT
CDR3 protein: CASSQGAATEAFF
D gene: NA
J gene: TRBJ1-1
V gene: TRBV4-1
clone size: NA

CDR3 DNA: TGTGCCAGCAGCTTCCTGTTCCGACTAGAAAACGGGGAGCTGTTTTTT
CDR3 protein: CASSFLFRLENGELFF
D gene: NA
J gene: TRBJ2-2
V gene: TRBV6-6
clone size: NA

CDR3 DNA: TGTGCCAGCACCCCAGAGGGGGGGAGCGGCACAGATACGCAGTATTTT
CDR3 protein: CASTPEGGSGTDTQYF
D gene: NA
J gene: TRBJ2-3
V gene: TRBV12-3/TRBV12-4
clone size: NA

CDR3 DNA: TGTGCCAGCAGCGTATGGGACACAGTGGGCGAGCAGTACTTC
CDR3 protein: CASSVWDTVGEQYF
D gene: NA
J gene: TRBJ2-7
V gene: TRBV3-1
clone size: NA

CDR3 DNA: TGTGCCAGCAGCTTAGGGGGACTAGCTATGAATGAGCAGTTCTTC
CDR3 protein: CASSLGGLAMNEQFF
D gene: TRBD2
J gene: TRBJ2-1
V gene: TRBV7-3
clone size: NA

CDR3 DNA: TGTGCCAGCAGCACCGTCCTCTACAATGAGCAGTTCTTC
CDR3 protein: CASSTVLYNEQFF
D gene: NA
J gene: TRBJ2-1
V gene: TRBV11-3
clone size: NA

CDR3 DNA: TGCAGTGCTAGGGGCAGGATCACAGATACGCAGTATTTT
CDR3 protein: CSARGRITDTQYF
D gene: NA
J gene: TRBJ2-3
V gene: TRBV20-1
clone size: few

CDR3 DNA: TGTGCCAGCAGTCCGCGATCCGGGGCTGGCACTGAAGCTTTCTTT
CDR3 protein: CASSPRSGAGTEAFF
D gene: NA
J gene: TRBJ1-1
V gene: TRBV12-3/TRBV12-4
clone size: NA

CDR3 DNA: TGTGCCAGCAGCCAAGATCGTTCTGCGAACACCGGGGAGCTGTTTTTT
CDR3 protein: CASSQDRSANTGELFF
D gene: NA
J gene: TRBJ2-2
V gene: TRBV4-2
clone size: NA

CDR3 DNA: TGTGCCAGCGGCATACAACAGGGGGCAGGACAGCCCCAGCATTTT
CDR3 protein: CASGIQQGAGQPQHF
D gene: TRBD1
J gene: TRBJ1-5
V gene: TRBV12-3/TRBV12-4
clone size: few

CDR3 DNA: TGTGCCAGCAGTCAACAGAGGGAGGTCAATGAGCAGTTCTTC
CDR3 protein: CASSQQREVNEQFF
D gene: NA
J gene: TRBJ2-1
V gene: TRBV6-2/TRBV6-3
clone size: few

CDR3 DNA: TGTGCCAGCAGTTCGATTGTTATTAGCACAGATACGCAGTATTTT
CDR3 protein: CASSSIVISTDTQYF
D gene: NA
J gene: TRBJ2-3
V gene: TRBV28
clone size: many

CDR3 DNA: TGCAGCGTTGAAGGGCAGGGAGGCAGGGAGCAGTACTTC
CDR3 protein: CSVEGQGGREQYF
D gene: NA
J gene: TRBJ2-7
V gene: TRBV29-1
clone size: NA

CDR3 DNA: TGCGCCAGCAGAATTAGCGGGAGTAACAATGAGCAGTTCTTC
CDR3 protein: CASRISGSNNEQFF
D gene: TRBD2
J gene: TRBJ2-1
V gene: TRBV5-1
clone size: few

CDR3 DNA: TGCAGTGCTAGAGGGGTCGCGAACACTGAAGCTTTCTTT
CDR3 protein: CSARGVANTEAFF
D gene: NA
J gene: TRBJ1-1
V gene: TRBV20-1
clone size: once

CDR3 DNA: TGTGCCAGCAGTTCACTTCTTCGGCCAGTTCATGGCTACACCTTC
CDR3 protein: CASSSLLRPVHGYTF
D gene: NA
J gene: TRBJ1-2
V gene: TRBV27
clone size: NA

CDR3 DNA: TGTGCCAGCAGAACAGCGGGACCATTGGGCGAGCAGTACTTC
CDR3 protein: CASRTAGPLGEQYF
D gene: TRBD2
J gene: TRBJ2-7
V gene: TRBV6-5
clone size: NA

CDR3 DNA: TGTGCCAGCAGCCGGGAACGCGAGCAGTACTTC
CDR3 protein: CASSREREQYF
D gene: NA
J gene: TRBJ2-7
V gene: TRBV3-1
clone size: few